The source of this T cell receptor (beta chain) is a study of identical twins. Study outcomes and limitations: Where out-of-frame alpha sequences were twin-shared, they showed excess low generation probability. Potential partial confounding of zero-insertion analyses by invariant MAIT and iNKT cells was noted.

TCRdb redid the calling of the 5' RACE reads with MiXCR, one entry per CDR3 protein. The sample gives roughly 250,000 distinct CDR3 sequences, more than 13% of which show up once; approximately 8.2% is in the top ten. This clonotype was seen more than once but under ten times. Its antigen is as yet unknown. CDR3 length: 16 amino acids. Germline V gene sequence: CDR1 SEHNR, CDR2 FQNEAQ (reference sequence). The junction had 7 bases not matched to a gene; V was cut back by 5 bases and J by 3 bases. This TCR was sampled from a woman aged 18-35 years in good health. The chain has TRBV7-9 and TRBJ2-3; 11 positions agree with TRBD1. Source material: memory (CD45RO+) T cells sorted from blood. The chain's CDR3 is CASSTGQGALTDTQYF. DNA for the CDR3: TGTGCCAGCAGCACCGGACAGGGGGCTTTAACAGATACGCAGTATTTT.